This T cell receptor (beta chain) comes out of a study of T-cell reconstitution after alpha-beta-depleted transplantation in children. The CDR3 covers 15 residues. Trimming took off 6 bases at V and 0 bases at J, with 16 bases between the two ends. Germline loops: CDR1 SQVTM, CDR2 ANQGSEA. Preparation of the TCRbeta library used unique molecular identifiers. Using its own MiXCR run on the PCR reads, TCRdb lists one record per CDR3 protein. The sample contains hundreds of thousands of distinct CDR3 sequences, around 13% of which appear only once. Sample: PBMCs, taken before TCRalphabeta/CD19-depleted stem cell transplant. The receptor's source is a girl aged 2-10 years with congenital amegakaryocytic thrombocytopenia, due to receive a stem cell transplant. The rearrangement links TRBV29-1 to TRBJ2-3; no firm D call. The CDR3 nucleotides read TGCAGCGTAGGGCACGCTTACTCTAGCACAGATACGCAGTATTTT. It translates to CSVGHAYSSTDTQYF.